A single sample is the source of the 21 T cell receptor beta chains below, sequenced in a study of T cells in women clearing cervical HPV infection. The data were produced by immunoSEQ multiplex PCR, yet TCRdb's version contains in-frame clones alone and is incomplete. Its listing shows roughly 23,000 clones. What was sequenced was blood buffy coat. These receptors were collected from a woman between 18 and 75 years old with a cervical HPV16 infection that either progressed to CIN3+ or cleared (not recorded which).

On this clone: The CDR3 extends 3 residues past the end of the read, so its final part is completed from the germline J gene. The chain combines TRBV19 with TRBJ1-1; a possible D gene is TRBD1 (6 bases). CDR3 size: 15 residues. Trimming stripped 5 bases from V and 1 base from J, with 14 bases between. Germline loops: CDR1 LNHDA, CDR2 SQIVND (reference sequence). CDR3 sequence: CASSHGGYRNTEAFF. The DNA read from the CDR3 is TGTGCCAGTAGTCATGGGGGCTACCGGAACACTGAA.

To note about this clone: The read ends 3 residues before the CDR3 terminus; that terminus is restored from the germline J gene. The rearrangement uses TRBV2 and TRBJ2-7, with TRBD2 matching over 9 bases. The CDR3 length is 14 residues. After removal of 4 bases from V and 4 bases from J, the junction contained 5 bases not matched to a gene. In germline, CDR1 is SNHLY, CDR2 FYNNEI. The sequenced part of the CDR3 DNA is TGTGCCAGCAGTGGTCTAGCGGGACTGTACGAG. Its translation is CASSGLAGLYE. The CDR3, in full, reads CASSGLAGLYEQYF.

A note on this clone: The sequenced fragment ends 3 residues before the CDR3 boundary, so the rest is inferred from the germline J gene. The chain joins TRBV4-2 to TRBJ2-6, with D maybe TRBD1 (5 bases). This CDR3 has 17 amino acids. Trimming shortened V by 4 bases and J by 0 bases, and 13 bases separated the two germline ends. Germline V CDR1 and CDR2: LGHNA, YNFKEQ. CDR3 sequence reads: CASSPISGISGANVLTF. The covered CDR3 bases are TGTGCCAGCAGCCCAATATCAGGGATCTCTGGGGCCAACGTC.

For this clone: The observed sequence ends 3 residues before the CDR3 terminus, with the missing tail filled in from the germline J gene. The chain employs TRBV5-1 and TRBJ2-7; TRBD2 is a possible D gene (7 bases). This CDR3 is 14 amino acids long. The V end lost 7 bases, the J end lost 0 bases, and 14 bases lay between the germline ends. Germline lookup yields CDR1 SGHRS and CDR2 YFSETQ. The sequenced part of the CDR3 DNA is TGCGCCAGCGGCCGAGGGGGGGCCTCCTACGAG. Translating gives CASGRGGASYE. The full CDR3 is CASGRGGASYEQYF.

A word on this clone: The read ends 3 residues shy of where the CDR3 ends; the end is completed using the germline J gene. The V gene is TRBV19, the J gene TRBJ2-7, with 10 bases identical to TRBD1. The CDR3 consists of 15 residues. CDR1 LNHDA and CDR2 SQIVND come from the germline V gene (reference sequence). The V gene end was trimmed by 6 bases and the J gene end by 3 bases; junction bases not matched to a gene: 8. CDR3 protein: CASSRRGQGSYEQYF. The part of the CDR3 DNA that was read is TGTGCCAGTAGCCGGCGGGGACAGGGGAGCTACGAG. The variable domain in full, completed from reference TRBV19 and TRBJ2-7, reads DGGITQSPKYLFRKEGQNVTLSCEQNLNHDAMYWYRQDPGQGLRLIYYSQIVNDFQKGDIAEGYSVSREKKESFPLTVTSAQKNPTAFYLCASSRRGQGSYEQYFGPGTRLTVT.

Note on this clone: The sequenced fragment ends 3 residues before the CDR3 boundary, so the rest is inferred from the germline J gene. The V and J genes are TRBV5-1 and TRBJ1-6, with 8 bases matching TRBD1. V lost 4 bases and J lost 5; bases outside the gene matches: 2. This CDR3 is built from 14 residues. Germline loops: CDR1 SGHRS, CDR2 YFSETQ. CDR3 protein: CASSGQGHNSPLHF. CDR3 DNA, as far as it was read: TGCGCCAGCAGCGGACAGGGTCATAATTCACCC.

In the case of this clone: The CDR3 end is not reached by the read, which stops 3 residues before it; the germline J gene fills it in. The gene calls are TRBV30 and TRBJ1-1; D is undetermined. Germline V gives CDR1 GTSNPN, CDR2 SVGIG (reference sequence). V lost 5 bases to trimming and J lost 7 bases, with 14 bases between them. The CDR3 extends over 12 amino acids. The CDR3 sequence: CAWHNSGIEAFF. The covered CDR3 bases are TGTGCCTGGCATAACAGCGGGATTGAA.

To note about this clone: The CDR3 extends 3 residues past the end of the read, so its final part is completed from the germline J gene. V gene TRBV19 combines with J gene TRBJ2-3; TRBD2 matches 10 bases. V was pared by 10 bases and J by 0 bases, with 4 bases of the junction left unmatched. This CDR3 region has 14 residues. Germline V CDR1 and CDR2: LNHDA, SQIVND (reference sequence). CDR3 bases read: TGTGCCACTACGGGACTAGCGAGCACAGATACG. This gives the protein CATTGLASTDT. The whole CDR3 reads CATTGLASTDTQYF. The entire variable domain, with the rest obtained from reference TRBV19 and TRBJ2-3, is as follows: DGGITQSPKYLFRKEGQNVTLSCEQNLNHDAMYWYRQDPGQGLRLIYYSQIVNDFQKGDIAEGYSVSREKKESFPLTVTSAQKNPTAFYLCATTGLASTDTQYFGPGTRLTVL.

Notes on this clone: The sequence runs out 3 residues before the end of the CDR3; the remainder is reconstructed from the germline J gene. The V and J genes are TRBV7-8 and TRBJ1-5, with D tentatively TRBD1 (6 bases). The ends were cut back, 5 bases at V and 1 base at J, with 18 bases in the middle. This CDR3 contains 17 residues. CDR1 and CDR2 (germline): SGHVS, FQNEAQ. The sequenced part of the CDR3 DNA is TGTGCCAGCAGCCAACCACAGGGATTAGTAAGCAATCAGCCC. Translated, it gives CASSQPQGLVSNQP. The complete CDR3 reads CASSQPQGLVSNQPQHF.

A note on this clone: The sequenced fragment ends 3 residues before the CDR3 boundary, so the rest is inferred from the germline J gene. The V call is TRBV7-3, the J call TRBJ2-1, with TRBD2 matching 8 bases. V trimming: 0 bases; J trimming: 7 bases; junction bases outside the gene matches: 5. CDR1 and CDR2 (germline): SGHTA, FQGTGA. The CDR3 spans 15 residues. The CDR3 sequence is CASSLTRGGQNEQFF. Partial CDR3 DNA: TGTGCCAGCAGCTTAACACGGGGGGGCCAGAATGAG.

About this clone itself: The CDR3 end lies 3 residues beyond the end of the read and is filled in from the germline J gene. This chain uses TRBV7-3 with TRBJ2-1; 11 bases match TRBD2. In germline, CDR1 is SGHTA, CDR2 FQGTGA. The CDR3 runs to 15 residues. The V and J ends lost 1 base and 6 bases, in that order; junction bases with no gene match: 2. Incomplete CDR3 DNA: TGTGCCAGCAGCTTAAATAGCGGGAGGGGCAATGAG. Translating gives CASSLNSGRGNE. The entire CDR3 reads CASSLNSGRGNEQFF. The entire variable domain, with the rest obtained from reference TRBV7-3 and TRBJ2-1, is as follows: GAGVSQTPSNKVTEKGKYVELRCDPISGHTALYWYRQSLGQGPEFLIYFQGTGAADDSGLPNDRFFAVRPEGSVSTLKIQRTERGDSAVYLCASSLNSGRGNEQFFGPGTRLTVL.

Note on this clone: The missing CDR3 end, 3 residues past where the read stops, is filled in from the germline J gene. This chain links TRBV20-1 with TRBJ2-1; D possibly corresponds to TRBD2 (6 bases). V lost 6 bases to trimming and J lost 8 bases, with 17 bases between them. The CDR3 runs to 13 residues. Germline V CDR1 and CDR2: DFQATT, SNEGSKA (reference sequence). The chain's CDR3 is CSATRGPNHEQFF. The CDR3 bases that were read are TGCAGTGCGACGCGGGGCCCAAACCATGAG.

Worth noting for this clone: At one end the junction does not follow the germline gene, possibly because of a read error. The CDR3 end falls 3 residues outside the read, so it is completed with the germline J gene. The chain combines TRBV7-7 with TRBJ2-5, with TRBD2 identical over 9 bases. Germline loops: CDR1 SSHAT, CDR2 FNYEAQ (reference sequence). CDR3 length equals 16 residues. The CDR3: CASSLGLAGIQETQYF. Incomplete CDR3 DNA: TGTGCTAGCAGCTTAGGTCTAGCGGGGATCCAAGAGACC. The full variable domain, with the rest looked up from reference TRBV7-7 and TRBJ2-5, is GAGVSQSPRYKVTKRGQDVTLRCDPISSHATLYWYQQALGQGPEFLTYFNYEAQPDKSGLPSDRFSAERPEGSISTLTIQRTEQRDSAMYRCASSLGLAGIQETQYFGPGTRLLVL.

As regards this clone: The sequenced fragment ends 3 residues before the CDR3 boundary, so the rest is inferred from the germline J gene. The chain uses TRBV10-2 and TRBJ2-7; 7 nucleotides align to TRBD2. The CDR3 is made up of 14 amino acids. Germline values: CDR1 WSHSY, CDR2 SAAADI. V shed 3 bases, J shed 4 bases, and the junction held 6 bases outside the gene matches. CDR3 bases read: TGCGCCAGCAGTGATGGCTGGGGGGGATACGAG. Its protein product is CASSDGWGGYE. The entire CDR3 protein reads CASSDGWGGYEQYF.

With respect to this clone: From the germline J gene comes the end of the CDR3, since the read stops 3 residues before it. The chain uses TRBV6-1 and TRBJ1-2; maybe TRBD1 (6 bases). V was pared by 2 bases and J by 2 bases, with 15 bases between. CDR3 length: 16 residues. CDR1 MNHNS and CDR2 SASEGT come from the germline V gene. CDR3 DNA, as far as it was read: TGTGCCAGCAGTGAATTGTGGGGGAGGGGGAACTATGGC. Encoded protein: CASSELWGRGNYG. The CDR3 reads in full as CASSELWGRGNYGYTF.

Worth noting for this clone: The read finishes 3 residues shy of the CDR3 end, and the germline J gene is used to complete it. The chain has TRBV7-8 and TRBJ2-7, with 11 bases fitting TRBD2. The V and J ends lost 1 base and 6 bases, in that order; junction bases with no gene match: 5. CDR3 length equals 15 residues. Germline values: CDR1 SGHVS, CDR2 FQNEAQ. CDR3 bases read: TGTGCCAGCAGCTTAGTGCTAGCGGGGGGAGTCGAG. It yields the protein CASSLVLAGGVE. The full CDR3 protein reads CASSLVLAGGVEQYF.

About this clone: The read terminates 3 residues before the CDR3 end, so the remaining end is supplied by the germline J gene. The chain links TRBV19 to TRBJ1-2, with 10 bases matching TRBD1. Germline CDR1 and CDR2: LNHDA and SQIVND (reference sequence). J gave up 6 bases and V 7 bases, and 8 bases lay outside the gene matches. The CDR3 runs to 14 residues. CDR3 DNA (partial): TGTGCCAGTACCGACAGGGGGCGCGGGGATGGC. Protein sequence: CASTDRGRGDG. The full CDR3 sequence reads CASTDRGRGDGYTF.

Worth noting for this clone: The CDR3 end lies 3 residues beyond the end of the read and is filled in from the germline J gene. This chain joins TRBV20-1 and TRBJ2-3; TRBD1 matches at 7 bases. CDR1 and CDR2 from the germline V gene are DFQATT and SNEGSKA (reference sequence). The CDR3 consists of 16 residues. V shed 3 bases, J shed 1 base, and the junction held 10 bases outside the gene matches. Here the CDR3 reads CSASRVTGEGTDTQYF. The sequenced part of the CDR3 DNA is TGCAGTGCTAGTAGGGTTACAGGGGAAGGCACAGATACG.

A note on this clone: The read halts 3 residues ahead of the CDR3 end, with the missing end drawn from the germline J gene. This chain uses TRBV7-2 with TRBJ2-7, with 8 bases identical to TRBD2. Germline-derived CDR1 and CDR2 are SGHTA and FQGNSA. This CDR3 has 15 amino acids. After removal of 1 base from V and 2 bases from J, the junction contained 4 bases not matched to a gene. The chain's CDR3 is CASSLGTSRTYEQYF. Partial CDR3 DNA: TGTGCCAGCAGCTTAGGGACTAGCCGAACCTACGAG.

Of note for this clone: The junction shows a germline mismatch at one end, possibly a read error. The read halts 3 residues ahead of the CDR3 end, with the missing end drawn from the germline J gene. The chain is built from TRBV7-9 and TRBJ2-7, with 9 nucleotides matching TRBD1. The CDR3 is 15 residues long. The germline gives CDR1 SEHNR, CDR2 FQNEAQ (reference sequence). CDR3 bases read: TGTGCCAGCAGCATAGCCGGGACAGGGTTCTACGAG. Translated, it gives CASSIAGTGFYE. The CDR3 reads in full as CASSIAGTGFYEQYF.

For this clone: Coverage ceases 3 residues before the CDR3 finishes, and the germline J gene fills in the end. The rearrangement uses TRBV7-2 and TRBJ1-1; D gene uncertain. Between the trimmed V and J ends, which lost 0 bases and 7 bases, there was a span of 9 bases. CDR3 size: 13 residues. CDR1 is SGHTA and CDR2 is FQGNSA in the germline V gene. The covered CDR3 bases are TGTGCCAGCAGCTTAGCGAATCCAGTTGAA. It is translated as CASSLANPVE. The whole CDR3 protein reads CASSLANPVEAFF.